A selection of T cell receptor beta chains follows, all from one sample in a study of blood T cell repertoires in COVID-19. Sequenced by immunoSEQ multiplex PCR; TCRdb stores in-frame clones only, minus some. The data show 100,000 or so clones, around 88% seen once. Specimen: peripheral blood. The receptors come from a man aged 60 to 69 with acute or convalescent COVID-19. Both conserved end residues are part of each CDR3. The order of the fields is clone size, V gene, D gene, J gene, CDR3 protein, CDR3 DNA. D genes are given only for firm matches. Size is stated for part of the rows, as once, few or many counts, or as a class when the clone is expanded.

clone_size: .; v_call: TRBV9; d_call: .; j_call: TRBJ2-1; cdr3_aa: CASSVGREFNEQFF; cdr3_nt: TGTGCCAGCAGCGTGGGTCGGGAGTTCAATGAGCAGTTCTTC
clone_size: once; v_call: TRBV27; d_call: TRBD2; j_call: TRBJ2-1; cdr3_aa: CASSLRLAGAAYNEQFF; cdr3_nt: TGTGCCAGCAGTTTAAGGCTAGCGGGGGCTGCCTACAATGAGCAGTTCTTC
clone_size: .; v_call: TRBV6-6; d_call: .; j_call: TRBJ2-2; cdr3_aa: CASRLSGVTGELFF; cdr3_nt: TGTGCCAGCAGGTTATCGGGAGTTACCGGGGAGCTGTTTTTT
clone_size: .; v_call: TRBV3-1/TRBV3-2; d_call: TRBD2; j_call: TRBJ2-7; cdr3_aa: CASGLAGSYEQYF; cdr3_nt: TGTGCCAGCGGCCTAGCGGGGTCCTACGAGCAGTACTTC
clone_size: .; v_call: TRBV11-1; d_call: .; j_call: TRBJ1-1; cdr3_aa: CASSSRGGNTEAFF; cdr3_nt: TGTGCCAGCAGCTCCAGGGGTGGGAACACTGAAGCTTTCTTT
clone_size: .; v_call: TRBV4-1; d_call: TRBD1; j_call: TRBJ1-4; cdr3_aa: CASSQQTPGQGAISTNEKLFF; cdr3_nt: TGCGCCAGCAGCCAACAGACCCCGGGACAGGGGGCTATTTCAACTAATGAAAAACTGTTTTTT
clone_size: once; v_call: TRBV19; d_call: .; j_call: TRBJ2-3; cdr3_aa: CASSGVWTESTDTQYF; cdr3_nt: TGTGCCAGTAGTGGGGTGTGGACAGAGAGCACAGATACGCAGTATTTT
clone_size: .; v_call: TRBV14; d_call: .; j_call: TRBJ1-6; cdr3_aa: CASSQAQGYNSPLHF; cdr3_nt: TGTGCCAGCAGCCAAGCACAGGGCTATAATTCACCCCTCCACTTT
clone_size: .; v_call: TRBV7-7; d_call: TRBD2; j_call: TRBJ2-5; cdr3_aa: CASSHKESGTSGEETQYF; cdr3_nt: TGTGCCAGCAGCCACAAGGAATCCGGGACTAGCGGGGAAGAGACCCAGTACTTC
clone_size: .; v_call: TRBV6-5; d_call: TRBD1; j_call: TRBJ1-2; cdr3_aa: CASSWDRGYGYTF; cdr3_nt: TGTGCCAGCAGTTGGGACAGGGGATATGGCTACACCTTC
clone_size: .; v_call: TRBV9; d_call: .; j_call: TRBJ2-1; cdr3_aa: CASSDRSYEQFF; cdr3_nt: TGTGCCAGCAGCGACCGTAGCTATGAGCAGTTCTTC
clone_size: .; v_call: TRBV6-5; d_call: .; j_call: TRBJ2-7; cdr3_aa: CASRLYQNTYEQYF; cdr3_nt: TGTGCCAGCAGACTATATCAGAATACCTACGAGCAGTACTTC
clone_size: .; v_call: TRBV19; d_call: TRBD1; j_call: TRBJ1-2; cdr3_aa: CAASGTGGDGGYTF; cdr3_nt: TGTGCCGCCTCCGGGACAGGGGGCGATGGTGGCTACACCTTC
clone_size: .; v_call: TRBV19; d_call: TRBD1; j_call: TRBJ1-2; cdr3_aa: CASSRTGYGYTF; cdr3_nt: TGTGCCAGTTCTCGGACAGGGTATGGCTACACCTTC
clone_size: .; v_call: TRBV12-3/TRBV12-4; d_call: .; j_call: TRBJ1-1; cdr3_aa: CASSKQHSTEAFF; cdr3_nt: TGTGCCAGCAGTAAACAGCATAGCACTGAAGCTTTCTTT
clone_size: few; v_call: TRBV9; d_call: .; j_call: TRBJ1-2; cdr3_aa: CASSVSDSYGYTF; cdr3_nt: TGTGCCAGCAGCGTCTCCGACAGTTATGGCTACACCTTC
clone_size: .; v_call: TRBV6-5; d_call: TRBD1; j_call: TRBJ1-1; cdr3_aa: CASIIRGSLEAFF; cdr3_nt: TGTGCCAGCATCATCAGGGGGTCTCTTGAAGCTTTCTTT
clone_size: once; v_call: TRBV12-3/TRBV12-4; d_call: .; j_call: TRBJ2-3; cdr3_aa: CASSSPGERTQYF; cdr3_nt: TGTGCCAGCAGCTCACCAGGGGAGCGGACGCAGTATTTT
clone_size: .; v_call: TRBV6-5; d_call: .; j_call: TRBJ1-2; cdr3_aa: CASRGRYGYTF; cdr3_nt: TGTGCCAGCAGGGGGCGATATGGCTACACCTTC
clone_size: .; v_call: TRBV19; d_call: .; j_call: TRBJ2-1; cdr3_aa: CASSSTGGPYNEQFF; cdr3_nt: TGTGCCAGTAGTAGTACCGGGGGGCCATACAATGAGCAGTTCTTC
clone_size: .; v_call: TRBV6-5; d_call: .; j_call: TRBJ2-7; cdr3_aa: CASTPGAGYEQYF; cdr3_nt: TGTGCCAGCACCCCCGGAGCCGGCTACGAGCAGTACTTC
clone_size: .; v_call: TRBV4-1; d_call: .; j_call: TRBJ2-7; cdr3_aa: CASSLNQAGPNYEQYF; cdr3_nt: TGCGCCAGCAGTCTCAACCAGGCGGGACCTAATTACGAGCAGTACTTC
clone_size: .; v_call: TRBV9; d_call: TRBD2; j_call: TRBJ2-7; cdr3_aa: CASSVGLAGVEQYF; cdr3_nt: TGTGCCAGCAGCGTGGGACTAGCGGGAGTTGAGCAGTACTTC
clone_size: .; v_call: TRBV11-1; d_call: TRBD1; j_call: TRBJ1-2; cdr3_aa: CASSGGQGADGYTF; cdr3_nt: TGTGCCAGCAGCGGAGGGCAGGGGGCGGATGGCTACACCTTC
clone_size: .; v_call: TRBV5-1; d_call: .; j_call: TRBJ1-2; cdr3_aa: CASSVRGLDYGYTF; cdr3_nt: TGCGCCAGCAGCGTCCGGGGATTAGACTATGGCTACACCTTC
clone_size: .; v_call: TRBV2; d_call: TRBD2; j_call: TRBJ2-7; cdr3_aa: CASSEVAGGYEQYF; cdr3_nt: TGTGCCAGCAGTGAAGTAGCGGGAGGTTACGAGCAGTACTTC
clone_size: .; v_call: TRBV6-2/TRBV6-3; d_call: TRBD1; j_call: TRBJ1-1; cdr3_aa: CASSYRTDRARISLIKAFF; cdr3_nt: TGTGCCAGCAGTTACCGAACGGACAGGGCACGTATTAGTCTCATAAAAGCTTTCTTT
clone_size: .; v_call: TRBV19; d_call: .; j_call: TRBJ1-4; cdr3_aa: CASSISQTREEKLFF; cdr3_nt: TGTGCCAGTAGTATATCCCAAACTCGGGAAGAAAAACTGTTTTTT
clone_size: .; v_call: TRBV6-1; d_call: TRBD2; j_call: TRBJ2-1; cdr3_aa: CASSLPGLAGDEQFF; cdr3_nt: TGTGCCAGCAGTTTGCCCGGACTAGCGGGAGATGAGCAGTTCTTC